This TCR beta chain was found in a study of T cells in narcolepsy. Study-wide context: Enrolled donors included narcolepsy type 1 or type 2 patients and healthy controls. Findings and limits, study-wide: No autoreactive T cell clone sequences appeared in some memory CD4+ repertoires. Comparing one patient's CSF and blood CD4+ clonotypes highlighted HCRT- and TRIB2-specific autoreactive clonotypes. Autoreactive clonotypes reportedly recurred in blood of same and different patients, not controls.

Looked up from germline, CDR1 is LNHDA and CDR2 is SQIVND (reference sequence). This CDR3 has 14 residues. Trimming pared 10 bases from V and 4 bases from J, leaving 19 bases between. Profiled with immunoSEQ multiplex PCR; TCRdb holds only in-frame clones, not every one. This table has some 32,000 clones, under 85% appearing once. Turning to this clone: Antigen: not known. The sample contains more than one DNA sequence encoding this CDR3.

Sequences were obtained from memory (CD45RA-) CD4+ T cells from blood. The TCR comes from a human donor in good health. J is TRBJ1-2 and V is TRBV19; D is possibly TRBD1 (5 bases). CDR3: CATWTPRILYGYTF. The CDR3 coding sequence is TGTGCCACGTGGACACCTCGCATCCTCTATGGCTACACCTTC.